Each of the 9 T cell receptor beta chains below was sequenced from the same sample in a study of early stage breast cancer tumors (dated 2017 in TCRdb). The library was generated by the immunoSEQ multiplex PCR assay. Drawn from immuneACCESS, this table holds only the in-frame rearrangements with V and J called that TCRdb kept. Clones are partly lost; checked studies trace under half to an unresolved V gene and leave the rest unexplained. The sample has 30,000 or so clones on record, 72% of them singletons. The leading ten clones occupy around 35% of the sample. Sequencing input: blood. Source of these receptors: a person aged 45-60 years with breast cancer.

This clone was picked up a small number of times. For the CDR3, the DNA is TGTGCCAGCAGTATAACTGTGGGGGGGGAGCAGTACTTC. The encoded protein is CASSITVGGEQYF. The chain has TRBV2 and TRBJ2-7; 7 bases agree with TRBD2. The CDR3 has 13 residues. Looked up from germline, CDR1 is SNHLY and CDR2 is FYNNEI. V lost 5 bases to trimming and J lost 7 bases; unmatched junction nucleotides: 8.

This chain uses TRBV7-9 with TRBJ2-5, with TRBD2 as a possible D gene (5 bases). Germline V lookup: CDR1 SEHNR, CDR2 FQNEAQ (reference sequence). The CDR3 loop spans 15 amino acids. V lost 0 bases, J lost 0 bases, and 8 bases lay in between. CDR3 sequence: CASSLAREYQETQYF. The CDR3 nucleotides are TGTGCCAGCAGCTTAGCTAGGGAGTACCAAGAGACCCAGTACTTC.

The CDR3 nucleotides read TGTGCCAGCAGTCCCACGGGGTGGGGTGGAAACACCATATATTTT. This codes for CASSPTGWGGNTIYF. The genes are TRBV6-1 and TRBJ1-3; D gene unclear. The germline V gene encodes CDR1 MNHNS and CDR2 SASEGT. Trimming left V 5 bases short and J 3 bases short, with 14 bases between. This CDR3 is built from 15 residues.

The gene calls are TRBV6-1 and TRBJ1-1; D perhaps matches TRBD1 (6 bases). Germline V CDR1 and CDR2: MNHNS, SASEGT. Trimming cost V 8 bases and J 1 base, with 17 bases left between them. This CDR3 comprises 15 residues. Here the CDR3 reads CASYRGGLGNTEAFF. The CDR3 nucleotides are TGTGCCAGCTATCGGGGGGGGCTAGGGAACACTGAAGCTTTCTTT.

J is TRBJ2-2 and V is TRBV6-6; the match to TRBD1 covers 9 bases. V was clipped by 6 bases and J by 8 bases; unmatched bases: 13. Germline V gene data show CDR1 as MNHNY and CDR2 as SVGAGI (reference sequence). CDR3 length equals 16 residues. CDR3 nucleotide sequence: TGTGCCAGCAGGCGCGGGACAGGGCTTCATCTAGGGGAGCTGTTTTTT. It encodes CASRRGTGLHLGELFF.

This clone appeared many times. V is TRBV27 and J is TRBJ2-5; 12 bases are a match to TRBD2. J lost 2 bases, V lost 5 bases, and 3 bases had no gene match. The CDR3 runs to 15 residues. Germline lookup yields CDR1 MNHEY and CDR2 SMNVEV (reference sequence). The CDR3 sequence is CASSRLAGEQETQYF. The CDR3 region has the DNA TGTGCCAGCAGTCGACTAGCGGGAGAGCAAGAGACCCAGTACTTC.

This chain joins TRBV14 and TRBJ2-5; 9 bases line up with TRBD2. The germline V gene encodes CDR1 SGHDN and CDR2 FVKESK. The CDR3 spans 17 residues. Trimming removed 2 bases from V and 4 bases from J; junction bases left unmatched: 11. In nucleotides, the CDR3 is TGTGCCAGCAGCCAATTAGAACTAGCGGGCCTAAGAGAGACCCAGTACTTC. Its translation: CASSQLELAGLRETQYF.

The chain couples TRBV18 to TRBJ1-2; TRBD1 might be the D (5 bases). V was shortened by 4 bases and J by 3 bases, with 12 bases between the two germline ends. Germline V gene lookup returns CDR1 KGHSH and CDR2 LQKENI. The CDR3 length is 14 residues. The CDR3 nucleotides are TGTGCCAGCTCACGGGGCGGCCGCCACTATGGCTACACCTTC. Protein product: CASSRGGRHYGYTF.

This chain connects TRBV29-1 to TRBJ2-7; D perhaps matches TRBD1 (7 bases). Deletions cut 6 bases from V and 7 bases from J, with 19 bases between. The germline gives CDR1 SQVTM, CDR2 ANQGSEA. The CDR3 length is 13 residues. The CDR3 DNA sequence: TGCAGCGTCGCGAGACAGGGAGGTTTGGAGCAGTACTTC. Protein: CSVARQGGLEQYF.